The 30 T cell receptor beta chains below were found in one sample sequenced in a study of blood T cell repertoires in COVID-19. Sequencing was performed with immunoSEQ multiplex PCR; in TCRdb, only in-frame clones are kept and a portion is missing. Of 200,000 to 250,000 clones in the sample, around 84% were seen once. Sequencing was done on a sample of peripheral blood. These receptors all come from a woman aged 55-69 years who had recovered from COVID-19.

The V gene is TRBV6-6, the J gene TRBJ2-7, with a weak D call TRBD2 (7 bases). CDR3 size: 15 residues. With 7 bases removed from V and 2 bases from J, the gap between germline ends came to 18 bases. Germline loops: CDR1 MNHNY, CDR2 SVGAGI (reference sequence). The DNA of the CDR3 is TGTGCCAGCACCCAACGGGGGGCACCAGCCTACGAGCAGTACTTC. Translated, it gives CASTQRGAPAYEQYF.

The rearrangement uses TRBV6-5 and TRBJ1-5, with D possibly matching TRBD1 (5 bases). V was pared by 0 bases and J by 7 bases, with 13 bases between. This CDR3 has 15 amino acids. Germline CDR1 reads MNHEY; CDR2 reads SVGAGI. CDR3 in DNA: TGTGCCAGCAGTTACTCCGGCAGGGTGCGGCAGCCCCAGCATTTT. Translation gives CASSYSGRVRQPQHF.

The genes are TRBV12-3 or TRBV12-4 and TRBJ2-5; 9 bases match TRBD1. The CDR3 covers 13 residues. Losses at the gene ends were 7 bases for V and 5 bases for J; bases not matched to a gene: 5. CDR3 coding DNA: TGTGCCAGCAACAACAGGGGGCGGGAGACCCAGTACTTC. Its translation: CASNNRGRETQYF.

The chain has TRBV3-1 (or the pseudogene TRBV3-2) and TRBJ2-5; D perhaps matches TRBD1 (5 bases). CDR3 length: 13 amino acids. Trimming removed 1 base from V and 5 bases from J, with 8 bases in between. Germline loops: CDR1 LGHDT, CDR2 YNNKEL (reference sequence). The CDR3 region is CASSQGGLETQYF. The CDR3 coding sequence is TGTGCCAGCAGCCAAGGGGGCTTGGAGACCCAGTACTTC.

This clone appeared once. V and J are TRBV2 and TRBJ1-1; D is unclear. The germline V gene has CDR1 SNHLY and CDR2 FYNNEI. V was clipped by 4 bases and J by 4 bases, with 10 bases between them. The CDR3 extends over 13 amino acids. This chain's CDR3 is CASSGGELTEAFF. The CDR3 region has the DNA TGTGCCAGCAGTGGAGGAGAACTCACTGAAGCTTTCTTT.

The V call is TRBV3-1 (or the pseudogene TRBV3-2), the J call TRBJ2-2, with 7 bases that match TRBD2. The V gene end was trimmed by 6 bases and the J gene end by 4 bases; junction bases not matched to a gene: 5. Germline CDR1 and CDR2: LGHDT and YNNKEL (reference sequence). The CDR3 is 14 amino acids. CDR3 loop: CASSGGGRTGELFF. The CDR3 region has the DNA TGTGCCAGCAGTGGCGGGGGACGCACCGGGGAGCTGTTTTTT.

CDR3 in DNA: TGTGCCAGCAGCTTGTGGGACAGGGGGCAGAAACTGTTTTTT. Its protein is CASSLWDRGQKLFF. The chain is built from TRBV5-6 and TRBJ1-4; the match to TRBD1 covers 12 bases. Germline V gene lookup returns CDR1 SGHDT and CDR2 YYEEEE. The CDR3 spans 14 residues. V shed 1 base, J shed 11 bases, and the junction held 3 bases outside the gene matches.

This clone has only one observation. The CDR3 sequence: CASSASGSSYNSPLHF. The CDR3, as DNA: TGTGCCAGCAGCGCCTCGGGGAGCTCCTATAATTCACCCCTCCACTTT. V and J are TRBV9 and TRBJ1-6; D remains unclear. In germline, CDR1 is SGDLS, CDR2 YYNGEE. V was shortened by 3 bases and J by 0 bases, with 10 bases between the two germline ends. This CDR3 has 16 amino acids.

The chain carries TRBV19 and TRBJ2-7, with TRBD1 matching 8 bases. V gave up 6 bases and J gave up 1 base; unmatched junction bases: 5. This CDR3 has 14 amino acids. Germline values: CDR1 LNHDA, CDR2 SQIVND (reference sequence). The CDR3: CASSGTGLSYEQYF. The CDR3 nucleotides are TGTGCCAGTAGCGGGACAGGTCTTTCCTACGAGCAGTACTTC.

This chain links TRBV11-2 with TRBJ2-5; 13 bases map to TRBD2. Germline values: CDR1 SGHAT, CDR2 FQNNGV. With V trimmed by 3 bases and J by 5 bases, 12 bases remained unmatched. The CDR3 is 18 amino acids. This CDR3 is CASSFTQPGLAGVETQYF. The CDR3, as DNA: TGTGCCAGCAGCTTCACCCAGCCCGGACTAGCGGGGGTGGAGACCCAGTACTTC. Full variable domain (missing parts from reference TRBV11-2 and TRBJ2-5): EAGVAQSPRYKIIEKRQSVAFWCNPISGHATLYWYQQILGQGPKLLIQFQNNGVVDDSQLPKDRFSAERLKGVDSTLKIQPAKLEDSAVYLCASSFTQPGLAGVETQYFGPGTRLLVL.

The V and J genes are TRBV10-3 and TRBJ2-3, with 12 bases matching TRBD2. The CDR3 is made up of 17 amino acids. Trimming at V came to 1 base and at J to 4 bases, leaving 6 bases not matched to a gene. Germline V gene sequence: CDR1 ENHRY, CDR2 SYGVKD. CDR3 sequence reads: CAISELATSGGADTQYF. In DNA, the CDR3 is TGTGCCATCAGTGAGTTAGCGACTAGCGGGGGAGCAGATACGCAGTATTTT.

The chain recombines TRBV6-6 with TRBJ1-2; D is unclear. Trimming cost V 0 bases and J 5 bases, with 7 bases left between them. CDR3 length equals 13 residues. Germline V CDR1 and CDR2: MNHNY, SVGAGI (reference sequence). The CDR3 nucleotides read TGTGCCAGCAGTTACTCTCGGACTTATGGCTACACCTTC. This translates into CASSYSRTYGYTF.

The V gene is TRBV18, the J gene TRBJ1-3, with D unclear. The germline V and J ends were trimmed by 5 bases and 0 bases, with 14 bases remaining between them. The CDR3 covers 16 residues. The germline V gene has CDR1 KGHSH and CDR2 LQKENI. The CDR3 DNA sequence: TGTGCCAGCTCAGAGGAAGGCGGGAACTCTGGAAACACCATATATTTT. It encodes CASSEEGGNSGNTIYF. Filled out from reference TRBV18 and TRBJ1-3, the complete variable domain reads NAGVMQNPRHLVRRRGQEARLRCSPMKGHSHVYWYRQLPEEGLKFMVYLQKENIIDESGMPKERFSAEFPKEGPSILRIQQVVRGDSAAYFCASSEEGGNSGNTIYFGEGSWLTVV.

The chain links TRBV7-3 to TRBJ2-1, with a possible D match to TRBD2 (6 bases). The CDR3 contains 13 residues. V shed 4 bases and J shed 5 bases, with 9 bases lying between them. Germline V gene data show CDR1 as SGHTA and CDR2 as FQGTGA. The DNA of the CDR3 is TGTGCCAGCAGCTCGGGACTTCACAATGAGCAGTTCTTC. Its translation is CASSSGLHNEQFF.

The chain is built from TRBV9 and TRBJ1-2; D is perhaps TRBD1 (5 bases). The CDR3 spans 15 residues. The ends were cut back, 2 bases at V and 3 bases at J, with 14 bases in the middle. Germline CDR1 is SGDLS and CDR2 is YYNGEE. CDR3 loop: CASSVSGRADYGYTF. The CDR3 nucleotides read TGTGCCAGCAGCGTTTCAGGCAGGGCCGACTATGGCTACACCTTC. Full variable domain (remainder filled in from reference TRBV9 and TRBJ1-2): DSGVTQTPKHLITATGQRVTLRCSPRSGDLSVYWYQQSLDQGLQFLIQYYNGEERAKGNILERFSAQQFPDLHSELNLSSLELGDSALYFCASSVSGRADYGYTFGSGTRLTVV.

The chain recombines TRBV2 with TRBJ1-5; 7 bases map to TRBD1. The germline gives CDR1 SNHLY, CDR2 FYNNEI. CDR3 size: 15 residues. The V segment lost 6 bases and the J segment 0 bases; nucleotides outside the gene matches: 5. CDR3 sequence: CASRVDRVSNQPQHF. The CDR3 DNA is TGTGCCAGCAGGGTCGACAGGGTTAGCAATCAGCCCCAGCATTTT. The entire variable domain, with the rest obtained from reference TRBV2 and TRBJ1-5, is as follows: EPEVTQTPSHQVTQMGQEVILRCVPISNHLYFYWYRQILGQKVEFLVSFYNNEISEKSEIFDDQFSVERPDGSNFTLKIRSTKLEDSAMYFCASRVDRVSNQPQHFGDGTRLSIL.

The rearrangement uses TRBV7-3 and TRBJ1-1; tentatively, D is TRBD1 (6 bases). This CDR3 comprises 13 residues. CDR1 is SGHTA and CDR2 is FQGTGA in the germline V gene. V was clipped by 1 base and J by 3 bases, with 6 bases between them. The CDR3 bases are TGTGCCAGCAGCTTAAACAGGGACACTGAAGCTTTCTTT. As protein: CASSLNRDTEAFF.

The chain has TRBV6-5 and TRBJ2-1; D not resolved. Deletions cut 6 bases from V and 5 bases from J, with 5 bases between. The germline gives CDR1 MNHEY, CDR2 SVGAGI. The CDR3 contains 11 residues. The CDR3 nucleotides read TGTGCCAGCAGAGGAGACAATGAGCAGTTCTTC. Protein sequence: CASRGDNEQFF.

The V and J genes are TRBV7-9 and TRBJ2-7; no reliable D call. The V gene's germline CDR1 is SEHNR and CDR2 FQNEAQ (reference sequence). V dropped 2 bases and J dropped 1 base, with 15 bases sitting between them. The CDR3 extends over 16 amino acids. Written as DNA, the CDR3 is TGTGCCAGCAGCTTAATTTCCGGGTTGAGATCCTACGAGCAGTACTTC. This translates into CASSLISGLRSYEQYF.

The V call is TRBV19, the J call TRBJ1-3; D possibly corresponds to TRBD1 (6 bases). The V and J ends lost 4 bases and 16 bases respectively, with 17 bases between them. The CDR3 extends over 12 amino acids. Germline assignment: CDR1 LNHDA and CDR2 SQIVND (reference sequence). CDR3 bases: TGTGCCAGTAGTAGACAGGACGGCCTCCTTTATTTT. Translated: CASSRQDGLLYF.

The chain recombines TRBV30 with TRBJ1-2, with 9 bases matching TRBD1. CDR1 is GTSNPN and CDR2 is SVGIG in the germline V gene (reference sequence). V lost 3 bases, J lost 6 bases, and 14 bases stayed unmatched. The CDR3 extends over 16 amino acids. The CDR3 nucleotides are TGTGCCTGGAGCGATCGGGACAGGGAATTTTCAGATGGCTACACCTTC. It translates to CAWSDRDREFSDGYTF.

The chain combines TRBV6-1 with TRBJ1-5; D not resolved. The CDR3 is made up of 15 amino acids. Germline V CDR1 and CDR2: MNHNS, SASEGT. Trimming stripped 3 bases from V and 0 bases from J, with 9 bases between. The CDR3 DNA sequence: TGTGCCAGCAGTGACAGTTCTTATAGCAATCAGCCCCAGCATTTT. It yields the protein CASSDSSYSNQPQHF.

V usage is TRBV27 and J usage is TRBJ2-5; 8 bases align to TRBD1. From germline, CDR1 is MNHEY and CDR2 SMNVEV (reference sequence). This CDR3 is 15 amino acids long. V shed 4 bases and J 5 bases; nucleotides not matched to a gene: 9. In nucleotides, the CDR3 is TGTGCCAGCAGTTCTAGGACAGGGTGGGGGGAGACCCAGTACTTC. This codes for CASSSRTGWGETQYF.

J is TRBJ2-5 and V is TRBV15, with D tentatively TRBD2 (5 bases). Germline assignment: CDR1 LNHNV and CDR2 YYDKDF (reference sequence). This CDR3 region has 16 residues. Trimming shortened V by 7 bases and J by 1 base, and 19 bases separated the two germline ends. DNA for the CDR3: TGTGCCACCAATAGAGGAGGATGGATTTCCCAAGAGACCCAGTACTTC. Translating it yields CATNRGGWISQETQYF.

The rearrangement uses TRBV5-6 and TRBJ1-5, with D unclear. Trimming removed 4 bases at V and 6 bases at J, with 14 bases between. CDR1 and CDR2 (germline): SGHDT, YYEEEE. The CDR3 sequence is 14 residues long. DNA of the CDR3: TGTGCCAGCAGCCTGGGCGGCCAGCCTCAGCCCCAGCATTTT. It codes for CASSLGGQPQPQHF.

CDR3 protein: CASSFGGNYGYTF. As DNA, the CDR3 is TGTGCCAGCAGTTTTGGGGGCAACTATGGCTACACCTTC. This rearrangement joins TRBV6-1 to TRBJ1-2; tentatively, D is TRBD1 (6 bases). This CDR3 is 13 amino acids long. Germline assignment: CDR1 MNHNS and CDR2 SASEGT. With 5 bases removed from V and 2 bases from J, the gap between germline ends came to 9 bases.

The chain recombines TRBV18 with TRBJ2-3, with TRBD1 as a possible D gene (6 bases). The CDR3 is 15 residues long. CDR1 KGHSH and CDR2 LQKENI come from the germline V gene. V lost 3 bases to trimming and J lost 0 bases, with 10 bases between them. The CDR3 spells CASSPSQGSTDTQYF. The CDR3 coding sequence is TGTGCCAGCTCACCCTCACAGGGCAGCACAGATACGCAGTATTTT.

The CDR3 DNA sequence: TGTGCCTGGAGTCAAACTAGCCTTAGCACAGATACGCAGTATTTT. Protein product: CAWSQTSLSTDTQYF. The rearrangement links TRBV30 to TRBJ2-3, with D perhaps matching TRBD2 (6 bases). The CDR3 consists of 15 residues. CDR1 is GTSNPN, CDR2 SVGIG, per germline (reference sequence). With 2 bases removed from V and 0 bases from J, the gap between germline ends came to 12 bases.

This chain connects TRBV5-1 to TRBJ1-2; the D gene is possibly TRBD1 (6 bases). The CDR3 extends over 14 amino acids. Deletions cut 6 bases from V and 5 bases from J, with 17 bases between. Germline V gene sequence: CDR1 SGHRS, CDR2 YFSETQ. The CDR3 loop reads CASNPGQSFYGYTF. CDR3 DNA sequence: TGCGCCAGCAACCCAGGACAGTCGTTTTATGGCTACACCTTC.

V and J are TRBV6-5 and TRBJ1-1, with a weak D call TRBD1 (5 bases). This CDR3 is 14 amino acids long. The germline V gene has CDR1 MNHEY and CDR2 SVGAGI. Trimming shortened V by 9 bases and J by 2 bases, and 16 bases separated the two germline ends. The DNA for the CDR3 is TGTGCCAGTCGCCGGGGGAAGGTAAACACTGAAGCTTTCTTT. This codes for CASRRGKVNTEAFF.